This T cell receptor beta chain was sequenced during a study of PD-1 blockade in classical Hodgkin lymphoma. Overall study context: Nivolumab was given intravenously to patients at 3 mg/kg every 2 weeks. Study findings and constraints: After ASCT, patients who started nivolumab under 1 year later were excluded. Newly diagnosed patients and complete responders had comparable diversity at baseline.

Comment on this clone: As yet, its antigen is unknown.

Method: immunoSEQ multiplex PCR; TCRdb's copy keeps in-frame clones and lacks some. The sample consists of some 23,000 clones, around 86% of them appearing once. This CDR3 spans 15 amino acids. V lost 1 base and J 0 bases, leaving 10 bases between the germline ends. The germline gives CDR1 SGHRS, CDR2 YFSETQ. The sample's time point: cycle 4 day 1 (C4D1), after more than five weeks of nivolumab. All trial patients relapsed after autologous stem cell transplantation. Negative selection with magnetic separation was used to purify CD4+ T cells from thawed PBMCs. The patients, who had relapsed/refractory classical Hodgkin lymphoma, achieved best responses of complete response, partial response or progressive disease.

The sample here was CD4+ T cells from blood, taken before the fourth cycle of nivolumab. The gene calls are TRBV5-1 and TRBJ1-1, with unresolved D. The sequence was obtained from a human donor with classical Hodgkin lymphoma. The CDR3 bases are TGCGCCAGCAGCTTGTCCCCGCCCATGAACACTGAAGCTTTCTTT. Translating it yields CASSLSPPMNTEAFF.